A selection of T cell receptor beta chains follows, all from one sample in a study of T-cell memory formation after mild COVID-19. MiXCR, applied by TCRdb to the 5' RACE reads, yields one record per CDR3 protein. In the table there are 110,000 or so distinct CDR3 sequences, 22% of which are singletons. Sequencing was done on a sample of PBMCs or a T cell subset sorted from them (not recorded which). The receptor source for this set is a man between 18 and 29 years old who had mild COVID-19 (a few samples of this study predate the infection). Cell type and time point are not known. The CDR3 runs from the conserved cysteine through the conserved F or W. D genes are given only for firm matches. Expanded clones are given a class, and other clones once, few, many or no size at all.

d_call: NA; j_call: TRBJ2-3; clone_size: many; v_call: TRBV5-1; cdr3_nt: TGCGCCAGCAGCTCCCTCCGGCTAGCCACAGATACGCAGTATTTT; cdr3_aa: CASSSLRLATDTQYF
d_call: TRBD2; j_call: TRBJ2-1; clone_size: few; v_call: TRBV27; cdr3_nt: TGTGCCAGCAGTCAAAGCGGGGGACGCCAGTTCTTC; cdr3_aa: CASSQSGGRQFF
d_call: NA; j_call: TRBJ1-1; clone_size: NA; v_call: TRBV12-3/TRBV12-4; cdr3_nt: TGTGCCAGCAGTTTAGCGCTTAGTCGTGAAGCTTTCTTT; cdr3_aa: CASSLALSREAFF
d_call: NA; j_call: TRBJ2-3; clone_size: few; v_call: TRBV4-1; cdr3_nt: TGCGCCAGCAGCCAAGAGGGGGAGATAGATACGCAGTATTTT; cdr3_aa: CASSQEGEIDTQYF
d_call: TRBD2; j_call: TRBJ2-7; clone_size: once; v_call: TRBV7-2; cdr3_nt: TGTGCCAGCAGCTTCGAACTAGCGGGGGGGACTGCCTACGAGCAGTACTTC; cdr3_aa: CASSFELAGGTAYEQYF
d_call: TRBD1; j_call: TRBJ1-6; clone_size: NA; v_call: TRBV27; cdr3_nt: TGTGCCAGCAGTTTGGCCGGGACAGGGATATCACCCCTCCACTTT; cdr3_aa: CASSLAGTGISPLHF
d_call: TRBD1; j_call: TRBJ2-2; clone_size: NA; v_call: TRBV3-1; cdr3_nt: TGTGCCAGCAGCCGGAGACAGGGGTACCCCGGGGAGCTGTTTTTT; cdr3_aa: CASSRRQGYPGELFF
d_call: TRBD1; j_call: TRBJ1-3; clone_size: NA; v_call: TRBV2; cdr3_nt: TGTGCCAGCAGGGCCGGGACAGGGGCTGGAAACACCATATATTTT; cdr3_aa: CASRAGTGAGNTIYF
d_call: TRBD1; j_call: TRBJ1-5; clone_size: NA; v_call: TRBV6-2/TRBV6-3; cdr3_nt: TGTGCCAGCAGTGACAGGGGCAGCAATCAGCCCCAGCATTTT; cdr3_aa: CASSDRGSNQPQHF
d_call: NA; j_call: TRBJ2-1; clone_size: NA; v_call: TRBV7-9; cdr3_nt: TGTGCCAGCAGGGAGGCTCAGAGGGGGAGGATAGATGAGCAGTTCTTC; cdr3_aa: CASREAQRGRIDEQFF
d_call: TRBD1; j_call: TRBJ1-1; clone_size: NA; v_call: TRBV9; cdr3_nt: TGTGCCAGCAGCGCCAACGTAGGGCCAGGGGGGGACACTGAAGCTTTCTTT; cdr3_aa: CASSANVGPGGDTEAFF
d_call: TRBD2; j_call: TRBJ2-7; clone_size: NA; v_call: TRBV12-3/TRBV12-4; cdr3_nt: TGTGCCAGCAGTTTCGGTCTAGCGGATACATACGAGCAGTACTTC; cdr3_aa: CASSFGLADTYEQYF
d_call: NA; j_call: TRBJ2-6; clone_size: NA; v_call: TRBV7-3; cdr3_nt: TGTGCCAGCAGCTTACAGTGGGACTCTGGGGCCAACGTCCTGACTTTC; cdr3_aa: CASSLQWDSGANVLTF
d_call: NA; j_call: TRBJ1-6; clone_size: few; v_call: TRBV7-2; cdr3_nt: TGTGCCAGCAGCCCGTGGCGGGGGGAGAATTCACCCCTCCACTTT; cdr3_aa: CASSPWRGENSPLHF
d_call: NA; j_call: TRBJ1-2; clone_size: NA; v_call: TRBV29-1; cdr3_nt: TGCAGCGTTGCATTGACCGGCGGCTACACCTTC; cdr3_aa: CSVALTGGYTF
d_call: NA; j_call: TRBJ2-4; clone_size: NA; v_call: TRBV10-3; cdr3_nt: TGTGCCATCAGTGAGTCAGGGGGATCTAACATTCAGTACTTC; cdr3_aa: CAISESGGSNIQYF
d_call: NA; j_call: TRBJ1-5; clone_size: NA; v_call: TRBV4-1; cdr3_nt: TGCGCCAGCAGCCAAGTCGTAGCTACAGGAGCGGATCAGCCCCAGCATTTT; cdr3_aa: CASSQVVATGADQPQHF
d_call: TRBD1; j_call: TRBJ2-1; clone_size: NA; v_call: TRBV6-2/TRBV6-3; cdr3_nt: TGTGCCACCGAGGACAGGGCCTCCTACAATGAGCAGTTCTTC; cdr3_aa: CATEDRASYNEQFF
d_call: NA; j_call: TRBJ2-1; clone_size: NA; v_call: TRBV7-2; cdr3_nt: TGTGCCAGCAATCCTGGCTCCTACAATGAGCAGTTCTTC; cdr3_aa: CASNPGSYNEQFF
d_call: NA; j_call: TRBJ2-1; clone_size: few; v_call: TRBV9; cdr3_nt: TGTGCCAGCAGCGTACGGGGGGCGGTCTACAATGAGCAGTTCTTC; cdr3_aa: CASSVRGAVYNEQFF
d_call: NA; j_call: TRBJ2-5; clone_size: NA; v_call: TRBV7-2; cdr3_nt: TGTGCCAGCAGCGTCAGCCCGGCGGCACAAGAGACCCAGTACTTC; cdr3_aa: CASSVSPAAQETQYF
d_call: NA; j_call: TRBJ2-5; clone_size: few; v_call: TRBV6-2/TRBV6-3; cdr3_nt: TGTGCCAGCAGTTATAAGCAAGAGACCCAGTACTTC; cdr3_aa: CASSYKQETQYF
d_call: NA; j_call: TRBJ2-3; clone_size: few; v_call: TRBV11-2; cdr3_nt: TGTGCCAGCGACTCGGGAGATACGCAGTATTTT; cdr3_aa: CASDSGDTQYF
d_call: TRBD2; j_call: TRBJ2-5; clone_size: NA; v_call: TRBV5-1; cdr3_nt: TGCGCCAGCAGCGACTCGGGCGGGGGGGAGAAAGAGACCCAGTACTTC; cdr3_aa: CASSDSGGGEKETQYF
d_call: NA; j_call: TRBJ2-3; clone_size: NA; v_call: TRBV2; cdr3_nt: TGTGCCAGCATCCCCGGGGCGGGGCGCGACCGACGGAGCACAGATACGCAGTATTTT; cdr3_aa: CASIPGAGRDRRSTDTQYF
d_call: TRBD2; j_call: TRBJ2-3; clone_size: NA; v_call: TRBV10-2; cdr3_nt: TGCGCCAGCAGTAAACTAGCGGGCACAGATACGCAGTATTTT; cdr3_aa: CASSKLAGTDTQYF
d_call: NA; j_call: TRBJ1-2; clone_size: NA; v_call: TRBV12-3/TRBV12-4; cdr3_nt: TGTGCCAGCAGTTCTACCCTACGGGACGTTGCTAACTATGGCTACACCTTC; cdr3_aa: CASSSTLRDVANYGYTF
d_call: NA; j_call: TRBJ2-1; clone_size: NA; v_call: TRBV29-1; cdr3_nt: TGCAGCGTTGAACCGGGGCCCGATGAGCAGTTCTTC; cdr3_aa: CSVEPGPDEQFF
d_call: TRBD2; j_call: TRBJ2-5; clone_size: NA; v_call: TRBV10-3; cdr3_nt: TGTGCCATCAGTGGAAGTCCACTAGCGGGGGGAGGAGAGACCCAGTACTTC; cdr3_aa: CAISGSPLAGGGETQYF
d_call: NA; j_call: TRBJ1-2; clone_size: NA; v_call: TRBV18; cdr3_nt: TGTGCCAGCTCACGGGAGGTTGGTGATGGCTACACCTTC; cdr3_aa: CASSREVGDGYTF
d_call: TRBD1; j_call: TRBJ1-2; clone_size: few; v_call: TRBV9; cdr3_nt: TGTGCCAGCAGCGCAGGGGGCCCTACAGCTATGGGCTACACCTTC; cdr3_aa: CASSAGGPTAMGYTF
d_call: NA; j_call: TRBJ2-1; clone_size: NA; v_call: TRBV12-3/TRBV12-4; cdr3_nt: TGTGCCAGCAGTTCGACTGTGCTTGAGCAGTTCTTC; cdr3_aa: CASSSTVLEQFF
d_call: TRBD1; j_call: TRBJ2-2; clone_size: NA; v_call: TRBV29-1; cdr3_nt: TGCAGCGTTGAATGGGGACAGGGGACGGACACCGGGGAGCTGTTTTTT; cdr3_aa: CSVEWGQGTDTGELFF
d_call: TRBD1; j_call: TRBJ1-5; clone_size: few; v_call: TRBV5-5; cdr3_nt: TGTGCCAGCAGCTTAAGGACAGGGGGCAATCAGCCCCAGCATTTT; cdr3_aa: CASSLRTGGNQPQHF
d_call: NA; j_call: TRBJ1-3; clone_size: many; v_call: TRBV3-2; cdr3_nt: TGTGCCAGCAGCCCCGACGTGGGACAGGGACCATCTGGAAACACCATATATTTT; cdr3_aa: CASSPDVGQGPSGNTIYF
d_call: NA; j_call: TRBJ1-2; clone_size: few; v_call: TRBV29-1; cdr3_nt: TGCAGCGTACTACATGTTGGCTACACCTTC; cdr3_aa: CSVLHVGYTF
d_call: TRBD1; j_call: TRBJ2-3; clone_size: few; v_call: TRBV4-1; cdr3_nt: TGCGCCAGCAGCTGGACAGGGGGAGGCACAGATACGCAGTATTTT; cdr3_aa: CASSWTGGGTDTQYF
d_call: NA; j_call: TRBJ2-7; clone_size: NA; v_call: TRBV7-9; cdr3_nt: TGTGCCAGCAGCCAAACGGGGGAATACGAGCAGTACTTC; cdr3_aa: CASSQTGEYEQYF
d_call: TRBD1; j_call: TRBJ2-1; clone_size: NA; v_call: TRBV6-2/TRBV6-3; cdr3_nt: TGTGCCAGCAGTCCTGACAGGGTGATACATGAGCAGTTCTTC; cdr3_aa: CASSPDRVIHEQFF
d_call: NA; j_call: TRBJ1-6; clone_size: few; v_call: TRBV27; cdr3_nt: TGTGCCAGCAGTTACCAGGACAGTTTGATATCACCCCTCCACTTT; cdr3_aa: CASSYQDSLISPLHF
d_call: NA; j_call: TRBJ2-3; clone_size: many; v_call: TRBV6-5; cdr3_nt: TGTGCCAGCAGTTACTCGACCCGGACTGGAGGTCTAGATACGCAGTATTTT; cdr3_aa: CASSYSTRTGGLDTQYF
d_call: NA; j_call: TRBJ1-1; clone_size: NA; v_call: TRBV5-5; cdr3_nt: TGTGCCAGCAGCTTGGTGACACCGATTGAGGCTTTCTTT; cdr3_aa: CASSLVTPIEAFF
d_call: NA; j_call: TRBJ1-1; clone_size: NA; v_call: TRBV9; cdr3_nt: TGTGCCAGCAGCGTAGTGAGGGCGGGCACTGAAGCTTTCTTT; cdr3_aa: CASSVVRAGTEAFF
d_call: NA; j_call: TRBJ1-1; clone_size: NA; v_call: TRBV4-3; cdr3_nt: TGCGCCAGCAGCCAAGGAATAGGGAACACTGAAGCTTTCTTT; cdr3_aa: CASSQGIGNTEAFF